Shown below are 20 T cell receptor beta chains from a single sample sequenced in a study of shared clonotypes between healthy human individuals. Sequencing was performed with immunoSEQ multiplex PCR; in TCRdb, only in-frame clones are kept and a portion is missing. This sample carries roughly 1.5 million clones, 98% of them seen once, and the ten largest clones take around 0.45%. Sequencing was done on a sample of naive CD4+ T cells sorted from blood. Subset reported: CD45RA+ positively selected. Receptors were obtained from a young man in good health.

V and J are TRBV15 and TRBJ2-7, with 9 bases fitting TRBD1. CDR3 size: 16 residues. V lost 2 bases to trimming and J lost 5 bases; unmatched junction nucleotides: 10. The V gene's germline CDR1 is LNHNV and CDR2 YYDKDF (reference sequence). CDR3 sequence (DNA): TGTGCCACCAGCAGAAAGGGCGGGACAGGGTTCAACGAGCAGTACTTC. Encoded protein: CATSRKGGTGFNEQYF.

A word on this clone: The junction differs from germline at one of its ends, possibly a read error. This rearrangement joins TRBV7-7 to TRBJ1-4; D call uncertain. The CDR3 is 15 residues long. Germline V lookup: CDR1 SSHAT, CDR2 FNYEAQ (reference sequence). The CDR3 is CASSLARAENEKLFF. In nucleotides, the CDR3 is TGTGCTAGCAGCTTAGCGCGGGCCGAGAATGAAAAACTGTTTTTT.

The chain combines TRBV6-6 with TRBJ2-7, with 11 nucleotides matching TRBD2. Germline loops: CDR1 MNHNY, CDR2 SVGAGI (reference sequence). The CDR3 runs to 13 residues. J gave up 6 bases and V 5 bases, and 3 bases lay outside the gene matches. CDR3 sequence: CASSLAGGGEQYF. Written as DNA, the CDR3 is TGTGCCAGCAGTCTAGCGGGAGGCGGCGAGCAGTACTTC.

This chain uses TRBV10-3 with TRBJ2-1; 10 bases map to TRBD2. This CDR3 region has 16 residues. Germline CDR1 is ENHRY and CDR2 is SYGVKD. With 5 bases clipped from V and 3 bases from J, the junction kept 7 bases outside the gene matches. The CDR3 bases are TGTGCCATCAGTTACCTAGCGGGAGTTGTCTACAATGAGCAGTTCTTC. This gives the protein CAISYLAGVVYNEQFF.

The chain couples TRBV27 to TRBJ2-1; no reliable D call. The CDR3 totals 13 residues. V was clipped by 8 bases and J by 5 bases, with 13 bases between them. Germline CDR1 is MNHEY and CDR2 is SMNVEV (reference sequence). As DNA, the CDR3 is TGTGCCAGCCGTCTCCTATTTGACAATGAGCAGTTCTTC. Encoded protein: CASRLLFDNEQFF.

The chain employs TRBV15 and TRBJ2-1; 7 bases align to TRBD1. Germline V gives CDR1 LNHNV, CDR2 YYDKDF (reference sequence). The J segment lost 5 bases and the V segment lost 0 bases, leaving 4 bases of the junction unmatched. The CDR3 consists of 15 residues. CDR3 amino acids: CATSRDPGTDNEQFF. The CDR3 bases are TGTGCCACCAGCAGAGATCCTGGGACAGACAATGAGCAGTTCTTC.

The chain couples TRBV28 to TRBJ2-5; 7 nucleotides match TRBD2. This CDR3 is 16 amino acids long. The ends lost 3 bases at V and 4 bases at J; junction bases unmatched: 11. In germline, CDR1 is MDHEN, CDR2 SYDVKM. The CDR3 loop is CASSFLGASGLETQYF. For the CDR3, the DNA is TGTGCCAGCAGTTTTTTAGGGGCTAGCGGTTTAGAGACCCAGTACTTC.

The CDR3 DNA is TGTGCCAGCAGCTTTGATCGCGGAACGTACGAGCAGTACTTC. It yields the protein CASSFDRGTYEQYF. V gene TRBV7-2 combines with J gene TRBJ2-7; D ambiguous. Germline CDR1 and CDR2: SGHTA and FQGNSA. CDR3 length: 14 amino acids. V dropped 3 bases and J dropped 4 bases, with 13 bases sitting between them. The variable domain in full, completed from reference TRBV7-2 and TRBJ2-7, reads GAGVSQSPSNKVTEKGKDVELRCDPISGHTALYWYRQSLGQGLEFLIYFQGNSAPDKSGLPSDRFSAERTGGSVSTLTIQRTQQEDSAVYLCASSFDRGTYEQYFGPGTRLTVT.

The chain links TRBV14 to TRBJ2-2; TRBD1 matches 7 bases. V dropped 6 bases and J dropped 6; count of bases not matched to a gene: 10. Germline V lookup: CDR1 SGHDN, CDR2 FVKESK. The CDR3 loop spans 15 amino acids. Here the CDR3 reads CASRLHTGAPGELFF. The CDR3 DNA follows: TGTGCCAGCAGACTCCATACAGGGGCGCCCGGGGAGCTGTTTTTT.

The rearrangement links TRBV7-6 to TRBJ2-1; the D gene is possibly TRBD1 (5 bases). V lost 10 bases and J 7 bases, leaving 17 bases between the germline ends. CDR3 size: 13 residues. Germline loops: CDR1 SGHVS, CDR2 FNYEAQ. CDR3 DNA: TGTGCCACCTCATGGGCAGCAGGGAATGAGCAGTTCTTC. Encoded protein: CATSWAAGNEQFF.

This chain uses TRBV19 with TRBJ2-5; D is possibly TRBD2 (6 bases). This CDR3 spans 14 amino acids. Germline loops: CDR1 LNHDA, CDR2 SQIVND (reference sequence). V lost 8 bases and J 5 bases, leaving 18 bases between the germline ends. The DNA for the CDR3 is TGTGCCAGTGGCGACTTTATCCGGGGGGAGACCCAGTACTTC. Translating it yields CASGDFIRGETQYF.

The V call is TRBV2, the J call TRBJ2-3, with D perhaps TRBD1 (7 bases). CDR1 and CDR2 from the germline V gene are SNHLY and FYNNEI. Trimming shortened V by 5 bases and J by 1 base, and 22 bases separated the two germline ends. The CDR3 covers 18 residues. CDR3 residues: CASSWGDYRGWGTDTQYF. CDR3 bases: TGTGCCAGCAGTTGGGGGGATTACAGGGGCTGGGGCACAGATACGCAGTATTTT.

The chain links TRBV10-3 to TRBJ2-7, with D tentatively TRBD1 (5 bases). Trimming removed 8 bases at V and 3 bases at J, with 14 bases between. CDR1 ENHRY and CDR2 SYGVKD come from the germline V gene. This CDR3 comprises 13 residues. The CDR3 DNA is TGTGCCATCGGGGCGAGCAGCCACTACGAGCAGTACTTC. Amino acids: CAIGASSHYEQYF.

This clone is a singleton in its sample. The rearrangement joins TRBV6-5 to TRBJ2-7; no clear D gene. V shed 5 bases and J shed 3 bases, with 8 bases lying between them. Germline V gene lookup returns CDR1 MNHEY and CDR2 SVGAGI. This CDR3 contains 12 residues. The CDR3 is CASSIRGYEQYF. The CDR3 region has the DNA TGTGCCAGCAGTATTCGAGGCTACGAGCAGTACTTC.

This chain uses TRBV11-2 with TRBJ2-3; 10 positions agree with TRBD2. J lost 0 bases, V lost 6 bases, and 3 bases had no gene match. CDR1 and CDR2 (germline): SGHAT, FQNNGV. The CDR3 contains 15 residues. The CDR3 spells CASSPLAGSTDTQYF. The CDR3 coding sequence is TGTGCCAGCAGTCCACTAGCGGGAAGCACAGATACGCAGTATTTT. Looking up the rest from reference TRBV11-2 and TRBJ2-3 gives the full variable domain: EAGVAQSPRYKIIEKRQSVAFWCNPISGHATLYWYQQILGQGPKLLIQFQNNGVVDDSQLPKDRFSAERLKGVDSTLKIQPAKLEDSAVYLCASSPLAGSTDTQYFGPGTRLTVL.

This chain links TRBV18 with TRBJ2-7, with 8 bases lining up with TRBD2. Germline values: CDR1 KGHSH, CDR2 LQKENI. The CDR3 runs to 14 residues. V shed 8 bases and J 4 bases; nucleotides not matched to a gene: 10. The CDR3, as DNA: TGTGCCAGCGCCCGGGAGGGGTTACTGTACGAGCAGTACTTC. Protein sequence: CASAREGLLYEQYF. Filled out from reference TRBV18 and TRBJ2-7, the complete variable domain reads NAGVMQNPRHLVRRRGQEARLRCSPMKGHSHVYWYRQLPEEGLKFMVYLQKENIIDESGMPKERFSAEFPKEGPSILRIQQVVRGDSAAYFCASAREGLLYEQYFGPGTRLTVT.

The chain combines TRBV29-1 with TRBJ2-6; D not resolved. The CDR3 is made up of 13 amino acids. Trimming pared 5 bases from V and 5 bases from J, leaving 10 bases between. CDR1 and CDR2 from the germline V gene are SQVTM and ANQGSEA. The CDR3 DNA sequence: TGCAGCGTTCGCGCCGGGCGGGCCAACGTCCTGACTTTC. Its protein product is CSVRAGRANVLTF.

The chain employs TRBV6-1 and TRBJ1-2; TRBD1 is a possible D gene (5 bases). The CDR3 loop spans 12 amino acids. Germline CDR1 is MNHNS and CDR2 is SASEGT. Trimming stripped 2 bases from V and 8 bases from J, with 9 bases between. The chain's CDR3 is CASSELRGGYTF. The CDR3 DNA reads as TGTGCCAGCAGTGAACTACGGGGCGGCTACACCTTC.

The gene calls are TRBV9 and TRBJ2-7; 7 positions agree with TRBD1. V dropped 0 bases and J dropped 2; count of bases not matched to a gene: 2. The CDR3 runs to 14 residues. Germline CDR1 is SGDLS and CDR2 is YYNGEE. The CDR3 sequence is CASSVDDRAYEQYF. Here the CDR3 DNA reads TGTGCCAGCAGCGTAGATGACAGGGCCTACGAGCAGTACTTC.

The rearrangement links TRBV6-1 to TRBJ2-5, with D possibly TRBD2 on 5 matching bases. Germline assignment: CDR1 MNHNS and CDR2 SASEGT. The germline V and J ends were trimmed by 6 bases and 5 bases, with 16 bases remaining between them. The CDR3 extends over 14 amino acids. CDR3 in DNA: TGTGCCAGCAGCGAAACTGGAACTAGGGAGACCCAGTACTTC. Its protein is CASSETGTRETQYF.